A selection of T cell receptor beta chains follows, all from one sample in a study of PD-1 blockade in mismatch repair-deficient tumors. Using immunoSEQ multiplex PCR, the repertoire was profiled, and TCRdb retains in-frame clones only, with some absent. The sample lists 90,000 to 130,000 clones, 60% to 85% occurring once. The source was peripheral blood, collected approximately 64 weeks after starting pembrolizumab. These receptors were taken from an adult with mismatch repair-deficient cancer. The CDR3 runs from the conserved cysteine through the conserved F or W. Fields, in order: CDR3 length, J gene, V gene, D gene, clone size, CDR3 protein, CDR3 DNA. The D gene is left open where the match is weak. Part of the rows lack a size; the others show once, few, many or a class for expanded clones.

11 | TRBJ1-2 | TRBV6-6 | - | once | CASSPNYGYTF | TGTGCCAGCAGTCCTAACTATGGCTACACCTTC
17 | TRBJ2-3 | TRBV10-1 | TRBD2 | - | CASSDGTSGSFADTQYF | TGCGCCAGCAGTGACGGGACTAGCGGGAGTTTCGCAGATACGCAGTATTTT
13 | TRBJ2-7 | TRBV10-2 | TRBD2 | - | CATRTAGGYEQYF | TGCGCCACCAGAACAGCGGGAGGCTACGAGCAGTACTTC
10 | TRBJ2-7 | TRBV6-5 | - | - | CASSRYEQYF | TGTGCCAGCAGCCGGTACGAGCAGTACTTC
12 | TRBJ2-3 | TRBV7-9 | - | - | CASSPGGDTQYF | TGTGCCAGCAGCCCTGGGGGGGATACGCAGTATTTT
14 | TRBJ1-1 | TRBV6-5 | TRBD1 | - | CASSIGQGVTEAFF | TGTGCCAGCAGCATTGGACAGGGCGTCACTGAAGCTTTCTTT
13 | TRBJ1-1 | TRBV5-1 | - | once | CASRGQQNTEAFF | TGCGCCAGCAGAGGACAACAGAACACTGAAGCTTTCTTT
17 | TRBJ2-3 | TRBV5-4 | TRBD2 | - | CASSSETSGRAGDTQYF | TGTGCCAGCAGCTCGGAGACTAGCGGGAGGGCCGGAGATACGCAGTATTTT
14 | TRBJ2-3 | TRBV7-9 | TRBD1 | - | CASSSTWDSGTQYF | TGTGCCAGCAGCTCGACATGGGACAGCGGTACGCAGTATTTT
15 | TRBJ2-3 | TRBV7-8 | - | few | CASSLKGRDTDTQYF | TGTGCCAGCAGCCTAAAGGGCAGGGACACAGATACGCAGTATTTT
16 | TRBJ2-7 | TRBV27 | TRBD2 | - | CASSGTSGTGSYEQYF | TGTGCCAGCAGCGGGACTAGCGGGACTGGCTCCTACGAGCAGTACTTC
12 | TRBJ2-7 | TRBV18 | - | - | CASSSSGDEQYF | TGTGCCAGCTCATCGTCCGGCGACGAGCAGTACTTC
17 | TRBJ2-7 | TRBV9 | TRBD2 | - | CASSVESSGGGSYEQYF | TGTGCCAGCAGCGTAGAATCTTCGGGGGGAGGCTCCTACGAGCAGTACTTC
14 | TRBJ2-7 | TRBV15 | - | - | CATSRDLLSYEQYF | TGTGCCACCAGCAGAGATCTCTTGTCCTACGAGCAGTACTTC
14 | TRBJ1-1 | TRBV9 | - | few | CASSADSGNTEAFF | TGTGCCAGCAGCGCGGACAGCGGGAACACTGAAGCTTTCTTT
15 | TRBJ2-1 | TRBV9 | - | once | CASSSPSRTYNEQFF | TGTGCCAGCAGCTCCCCGAGCAGGACATACAATGAGCAGTTCTTC
13 | TRBJ1-1 | TRBV6-1 | TRBD1 | - | CASTRDRNTEAFF | TGTGCCAGCACCAGGGACAGGAACACTGAAGCTTTCTTT
16 | TRBJ2-7 | TRBV4-1 | TRBD2 | - | CASSPFGEGNSYEQYF | TGCGCCAGCAGCCCTTTTGGGGAGGGCAACTCCTACGAGCAGTACTTC
14 | TRBJ2-7 | TRBV5-1 | - | - | CASSLGTGLYEQYF | TGCGCCAGCAGCTTAGGGACTGGACTCTACGAGCAGTACTTC
15 | TRBJ1-5 | TRBV19 | - | many | CASTSGRGERQPQHF | TGTGCCAGTACCTCCGGGAGGGGGGAGAGGCAGCCCCAGCATTTT
15 | TRBJ2-3 | TRBV7-2 | TRBD1 | few | CASSLVGQRTDTQYF | TGTGCCAGCAGCTTAGTGGGACAGAGGACAGATACGCAGTATTTT
14 | TRBJ2-5 | TRBV5-4 | - | few | CAGHGEKSSETQYF | TGTGCCGGCCACGGGGAAAAGTCATCAGAGACCCAGTACTTC
15 | TRBJ2-7 | TRBV5-1 | - | few | CASSPNPGQGYEQYF | TGCGCCAGCAGCCCGAATCCCGGCCAGGGTTACGAGCAGTACTTC
17 | TRBJ2-2 | TRBV7-9 | TRBD2 | - | CASTKSGPSGLTGELFF | TGTGCCAGCACCAAATCGGGACCTAGCGGATTAACCGGGGAGCTGTTTTTT
14 | TRBJ1-3 | TRBV30 | - | few | CAWSGTLSGNTIYF | TGTGCCTGGAGTGGGACTCTTTCTGGAAACACCATATATTTT
13 | TRBJ1-2 | TRBV6-5 | TRBD1 | - | CASKTGGGYGYTF | TGTGCCAGCAAAACAGGGGGCGGCTATGGCTACACCTTC
14 | TRBJ1-2 | TRBV18 | TRBD1 | - | CASSPGQGVYGYTF | TGTGCCAGCTCACCAGGACAGGGGGTCTATGGCTACACCTTC
16 | TRBJ1-2 | TRBV6-5 | TRBD1 | - | CASSYTPGQGNYGYTF | TGTGCCAGCAGTTATACTCCGGGACAGGGGAACTATGGCTACACCTTC
14 | TRBJ2-2 | TRBV29-1 | - | - | CSVAGGAYTGELFF | TGCAGCGTTGCGGGGGGCGCGTACACCGGGGAGCTGTTTTTT
15 | TRBJ2-1 | TRBV5-1 | TRBD2 | - | CASSLVAGAYNEQFF | TGCGCCAGCAGCTTGGTAGCGGGAGCCTACAATGAGCAGTTCTTC
13 | TRBJ2-5 | TRBV9 | - | - | CASSVGKGETQYF | TGTGCCAGCAGCGTGGGGAAAGGAGAGACCCAGTACTTC
12 | TRBJ1-1 | TRBV29-1 | - | - | CSVVGGGTEAFF | TGCAGCGTTGTAGGGGGTGGTACTGAAGCTTTCTTT
15 | TRBJ2-1 | TRBV30 | TRBD2 | few | CAWSAGSGSYNEQFF | TGTGCCTGGAGTGCGGGTAGCGGGAGTTACAATGAGCAGTTCTTC
14 | TRBJ2-7 | TRBV10-3 | - | - | CAITPSETVGQQYF | TGTGCCATCACCCCTAGCGAGACCGTCGGTCAGCAGTACTTC
16 | TRBJ2-1 | TRBV29-1 | TRBD1 | - | CSVERVLPGGYNEQFF | TGCAGCGTTGAAAGGGTTTTACCAGGGGGTTACAATGAGCAGTTCTTC
15 | TRBJ1-2 | TRBV11-2 | TRBD1 | - | CASSQNRGTENGYTF | TGTGCCAGCAGCCAAAACAGGGGAACGGAAAATGGCTACACCTTC
17 | TRBJ2-3 | TRBV28 | TRBD2 | - | CASSLSPSGFFTDTQYF | TGTGCCAGCAGTCTAAGTCCTAGCGGTTTTTTCACAGATACGCAGTATTTT
15 | TRBJ2-5 | TRBV7-3 | - | few | CASSLFGHNQETQYF | TGTGCCAGCAGCTTATTCGGGCACAACCAAGAGACCCAGTACTTC
13 | TRBJ1-1 | TRBV6-6 | - | once | CASRPTPNTEAFF | TGTGCCAGCAGACCCACACCGAACACTGAAGCTTTCTTT
16 | TRBJ2-2 | TRBV5-4 | TRBD1 | - | CASSLGAGGYTGELFF | TGTGCCAGCAGCTTGGGGGCAGGGGGTTACACCGGGGAGCTGTTTTTT
16 | TRBJ1-2 | TRBV4-1 | - | - | CASSQDLRRVSNGYTF | TGCGCCAGCAGCCAAGATTTAAGGCGGGTTTCCAATGGCTACACCTTC
14 | TRBJ1-1 | TRBV28 | - | - | CASWARGVSGRAFF | TGTGCCAGCTGGGCGCGGGGGGTGAGTGGTCGAGCTTTCTTT
13 | TRBJ2-1 | TRBV7-8 | - | - | CASSLGRLNEQFF | TGTGCCAGCAGCTTAGGCCGGTTAAATGAGCAGTTCTTC
18 | TRBJ2-2 | TRBV4-2 | - | - | CASSQEAMAGTNTGELFF | TGTGCCAGCAGCCAAGAGGCAATGGCGGGAACGAACACTGGGGAGCTGTTTTTT
15 | TRBJ2-3 | TRBV7-7 | TRBD2 | - | CASSPLAGGTDTQYF | TGTGCTAGCAGCCCACTAGCGGGAGGGACAGATACGCAGTATTTT
13 | TRBJ2-5 | TRBV11-2 | TRBD2 | - | CASSRGLVETQYF | TGTGCCAGCAGCCGCGGACTAGTTGAGACCCAGTACTTC
12 | TRBJ2-2 | TRBV6-6 | - | - | CASSYGAGELFF | TGTGCCAGCAGTTACGGGGCCGGGGAGCTGTTTTTT
13 | TRBJ1-2 | TRBV19 | - | - | CASSMPTGTGYTF | TGTGCCAGTAGTATGCCAACAGGTACTGGCTACACCTTC
12 | TRBJ2-1 | TRBV11-3 | TRBD2 | - | CASSIGLADQFF | TGTGCCAGCAGCATCGGACTAGCAGATCAGTTCTTC
12 | TRBJ2-7 | TRBV14 | - | - | CASSHRPYEQYF | TGTGCCAGCAGCCACCGCCCTTACGAGCAGTACTTC
15 | TRBJ1-1 | TRBV4-3 | - | once | CASSQDRGAALRFVF | TGCGCCAGCAGCCAAGATCGGGGGGCTGCACTGAGGTTCGTCTTT
18 | TRBJ2-7 | TRBV21-1 | - | - | CASSSPGLAGLSSYEQYF | TGTGCCAGCAGCAGTCCGGGACTAGCGGGATTAAGCTCCTACGAGCAGTACTTC
16 | TRBJ2-2 | TRBV7-9 | - | - | CASSSPGPTNTGELFF | TGTGCCAGCAGCTCTCCGGGACCGACGAACACCGGGGAGCTGTTTTTT
14 | TRBJ1-1 | TRBV27 | - | - | CASSLTGLGTEAFF | TGTGCCAGCAGCCTGACAGGCCTGGGCACTGAAGCTTTCTTT